The entry below gives a single T cell receptor (beta chain) sequence along with its context. The antigen it binds to is not known. No base qualities exist here, and no much larger clone lies one base off it. This sample was taken from a study of blood T cell repertoires in COVID-19 (dated by TCRdb to 2018 to 2021). About the full investigation: Samples from collaborators originated in the United States, Italy and Spain and spanned both the acute and convalescent phases of COVID-19. Sample metadata almost always included a de-identified subject ID, COVID-19 status, age in years and sex. The repertoires were released in a freely available public database intended as a resource for research on the immune response to SARS-CoV-2. The prospective study material was composed of cDNA or gDNA derived from T cells, B-cell-depleted T cells, or PBMCs. The dataset comprised deeply sampled blood TCRbeta repertoires from subjects exposed to, actively infected with, or recovered from COVID-19. Where HLA class I and class II types were available, the types were taken from metadata supplied by the sample provider, not from assay-based typing. The samples were drawn from the first 160 participants of the ongoing ImmuneRACE study and from 1,254 subjects provided by 6 global collaborators.

The paper as a whole reports these results and caveats: The amount of clinical and demographic metadata varied by source and participant and was provided uncurated.

Enrolling through a virtual design, the prospective study's participants ranged in age from about 18 to 89 years and lived across around 25 United States geographic areas. In the prospective study, cohorts were assigned on the basis of participant-reported clinical history obtained from a screening survey and a study questionnaire. Recovered participants in ImmuneRACE Cohort 3 were defined by two consecutive negative NP/OP PCR tests, clearance by a healthcare professional, or resolution of symptoms. In the prospective study, whole blood, serum and a nasopharyngeal or oropharyngeal swab were collected from each participant by mobile phlebotomists. Participants in the prospective study had the option to provide additional blood draws and questionnaires over a 2-month period. Prospective study blood samples were shipped either frozen or at room temperature before DNA extraction. TCRbeta CDR3 regions were amplified from genomic DNA by means of the immunoSEQ Assay, a bias-controlled multiplex PCR. The original methods were these. Nucleated cell counts per sample were estimated from amplification of reference gene primers within the assay. To quantify the absolute abundance of each unique TCRbeta CDR3 rearrangement, sequence reads were collapsed and filtered. For each sample, productive Simpson clonality was calculated by taking the square root of Simpson's diversity index across productive rearrangements. Imported from immuneACCESS, the table was reduced by TCRdb to in-frame sequences with V and J called. These copies leave out some clones; in studies compared against another copy, an unresolved V gene accounts for under half, and the cause of the remainder is not known. That table gives V, J and clone size, and the DNA gave D and trimming. For this sample there are 220,000 or so clones; more than 70% appear just once. The ten largest clones capture around 2% of the sample.

The source of this sequence is a woman aged 50 to 65 who had recovered from COVID-19. Sequencing used PBMCs or T cells enriched from blood (not recorded which).

The DNA sequence follows: TGTGCCTCTAGTTTACTAGCCAGAGCCCAGTACTTC. It is translated as CASSLLARAQYF. The V gene is TRBV12-3 or TRBV12-4 and the J gene is TRBJ2-5; D gene: possibly TRBD2, on 6 matching bases. Counted from cysteine to phenylalanine, this CDR3 has 12 amino acids. The entry retains the CDR3 DNA only, 36 bases that are in frame from base 1. V sheds 11 bases and J sheds 9 bases, leaving 19 bases between their ends.